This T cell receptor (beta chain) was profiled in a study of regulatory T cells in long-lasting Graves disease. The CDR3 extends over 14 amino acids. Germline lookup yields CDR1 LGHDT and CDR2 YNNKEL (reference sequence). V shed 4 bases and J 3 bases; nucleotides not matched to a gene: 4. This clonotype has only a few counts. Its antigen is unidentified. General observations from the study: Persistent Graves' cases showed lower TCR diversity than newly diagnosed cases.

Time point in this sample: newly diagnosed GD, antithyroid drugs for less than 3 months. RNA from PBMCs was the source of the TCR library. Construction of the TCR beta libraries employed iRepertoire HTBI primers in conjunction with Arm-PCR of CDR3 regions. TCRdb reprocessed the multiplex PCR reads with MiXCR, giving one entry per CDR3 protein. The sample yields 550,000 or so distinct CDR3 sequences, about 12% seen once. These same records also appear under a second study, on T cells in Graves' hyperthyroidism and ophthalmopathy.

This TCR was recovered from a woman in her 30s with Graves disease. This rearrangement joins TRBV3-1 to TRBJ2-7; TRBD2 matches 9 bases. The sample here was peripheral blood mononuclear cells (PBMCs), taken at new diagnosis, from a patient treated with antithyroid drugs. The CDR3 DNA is TGTGCCAGCAGCCTGGTAGCGGGAGACTACGAGCAGTACTTC. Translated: CASSLVAGDYEQYF.